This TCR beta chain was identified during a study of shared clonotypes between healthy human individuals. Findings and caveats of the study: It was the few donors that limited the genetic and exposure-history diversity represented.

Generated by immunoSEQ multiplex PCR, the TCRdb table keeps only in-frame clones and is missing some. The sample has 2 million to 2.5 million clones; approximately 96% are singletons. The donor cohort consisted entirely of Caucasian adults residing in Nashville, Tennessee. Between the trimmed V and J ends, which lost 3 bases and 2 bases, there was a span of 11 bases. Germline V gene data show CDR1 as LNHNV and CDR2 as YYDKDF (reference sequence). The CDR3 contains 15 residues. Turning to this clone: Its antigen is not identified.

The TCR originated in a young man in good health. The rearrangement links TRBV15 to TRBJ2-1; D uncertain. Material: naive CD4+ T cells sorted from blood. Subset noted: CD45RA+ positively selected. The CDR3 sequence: CATSRDVPTYNEQFF. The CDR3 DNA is TGTGCCACCAGCAGGGACGTTCCTACCTACAATGAGCAGTTCTTC. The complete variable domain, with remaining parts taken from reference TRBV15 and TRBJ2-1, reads DAMVIQNPRYQVTQFGKPVTLSCSQTLNHNVMYWYQQKSSQAPKLLFHYYDKDFNNEADTPDNFQSRRPNTSFCFLDIRSPGLGDTAMYLCATSRDVPTYNEQFFGPGTRLTVL.